The 4 T cell receptor beta chains reported below all come from one sample, sequenced in a study of blood T cell repertoires in COVID-19. The method was immunoSEQ multiplex PCR; TCRdb's version includes in-frame clones alone and lacks a portion of them. The profile shows 100,000 to 120,000 clones, 88% of them singletons. What was sequenced was peripheral blood. These receptors originate from a human donor in a cohort sampled during active COVID-19.

The V and J genes are TRBV7-8 and TRBJ1-6; a possible D gene is TRBD1 (5 bases). The V end lost 4 bases, the J end lost 6 bases, and 16 bases lay between the germline ends. The length of the CDR3 is 16 residues. The germline V gene encodes CDR1 SGHVS and CDR2 FQNEAQ. CDR3 amino acids: CASSSPTTGLNSPLHF. The CDR3 region has the DNA TGTGCCAGCAGCTCCCCTACGACGGGACTTAATTCACCCCTCCACTTT.

The J gene is TRBJ1-2, the V gene TRBV6-5; TRBD1 is a possible D gene (5 bases). Deletions cut 10 bases from V and 8 bases from J, with 17 bases between. The CDR3 totals 12 residues. Per germline, CDR1 MNHEY and CDR2 SVGAGI. The CDR3, as DNA: TGTGCCACCAGGAGAGGGGAGGAGGGCTACACCTTC. Residues: CATRRGEEGYTF.

The chain links TRBV7-3 to TRBJ2-1; TRBD1 is a possible D gene (7 bases). The germline V gene has CDR1 SGHTA and CDR2 FQGTGA. V gave up 5 bases and J gave up 8 bases, with 10 bases separating them. The CDR3 extends over 12 amino acids. The CDR3 nucleotides are TGTGCCAGCAGCCCAGGGGGGCATGAGCAGTTCTTC. Translated, it gives CASSPGGHEQFF.

J is TRBJ1-1 and V is TRBV7-9; 7 bases fit TRBD1. The CDR3 contains 16 residues. Germline trimming cut 0 bases from V and 4 bases from J; bases unmatched to any gene: 8. CDR1 is SEHNR and CDR2 is FQNEAQ in the germline V gene (reference sequence). As DNA, the CDR3 is TGTGCCAGCAGCTTAGCCCATACAGGGGCGAGCACTGAAGCTTTCTTT. Translating gives CASSLAHTGASTEAFF.